What follows are 28 T cell receptor beta chains derived from one specimen sequenced in a study of T cell repertoires in cytomegalovirus infection. MiXCR was run by TCRdb on the reads, yielding one entry per CDR3 protein. This table has about 770,000 distinct CDR3 sequences, roughly 28% appearing once. No antigen has been identified for these receptors. Here the sequenced sample was cultured CD8+ T cells from PBMCs, taken from culture after CMV antigen stimulation. The receptors derive from a human donor in good health (CMV status not recorded). Some clones in this sample may be carry-over from other donors' samples.

This clonotype appeared many times. The CDR3 loop reads CASSSRQEQETQYF. The CDR3 bases are TGTGCCAGCAGCTCTCGACAGGAGCAAGAGACCCAGTACTTC. The V and J genes are TRBV7-8 and TRBJ2-5, with a tentative D call TRBD1 (6 bases). This CDR3 contains 14 residues. Between the trimmed V and J ends, which lost 4 bases and 2 bases, there was a span of 11 bases. The germline CDR1 and CDR2 sequences are SGHVS and FQNEAQ.

This clonotype was recorded a few times. This rearrangement joins TRBV6-6 to TRBJ2-1, with 14 bases aligning to TRBD2. V shed 6 bases, J shed 1 base, and the junction held 5 bases outside the gene matches. Germline loops: CDR1 MNHNY, CDR2 SVGAGI (reference sequence). The CDR3 spans 17 residues. CDR3 nucleotide sequence: TGTGCCAGCAGCCTGGGACTAGCGGGGGTTTCCTACAATGAGCAGTTCTTC. It encodes CASSLGLAGVSYNEQFF.

A few counts support this clonotype. The V gene is TRBV11-2, the J gene TRBJ2-7; 12 positions agree with TRBD2. Per the germline V gene, CDR1 is SGHAT and CDR2 is FQNNGV. V shed 0 bases and J 3 bases; nucleotides not matched to a gene: 3. The CDR3 consists of 16 residues. The chain's CDR3 is CASSLELLAGGYEQYV. DNA of the CDR3: TGTGCCAGCAGCTTAGAATTACTAGCGGGGGGCTACGAGCAGTACGTC.

This chain links TRBV19 with TRBJ2-1, with 8 bases that match TRBD2. J gave up 5 bases and V 4 bases, and 4 bases lay outside the gene matches. The CDR3 length is 14 residues. Germline V CDR1 and CDR2: LNHDA, SQIVND (reference sequence). The CDR3 sequence is CASSTGGAHNEQFF. In DNA form, the CDR3 reads TGTGCCAGTAGTACCGGGGGGGCCCACAATGAGCAGTTCTTC.

The chain couples TRBV7-3 to TRBJ2-1; no reliable D call. V gave up 0 bases and J gave up 5 bases, with 5 bases separating them. This CDR3 comprises 13 residues. In germline, CDR1 is SGHTA, CDR2 FQGTGA. CDR3 sequence (DNA): TGTGCCAGCAGCTTAACCCTAAACAATGAGCAGTTCTTC. Translating it yields CASSLTLNNEQFF.

This clonotype occurred many times. V and J are TRBV6-6 and TRBJ2-5, with D possibly TRBD1 on 5 matching bases. V was clipped by 6 bases and J by 1 base, with 12 bases between them. The CDR3 sequence is 14 residues long. Germline V gene data show CDR1 as MNHNY and CDR2 as SVGAGI (reference sequence). The CDR3 loop reads CASSHPDSQETQYF. For the CDR3, the DNA is TGTGCCAGCAGCCACCCTGACAGCCAAGAGACCCAGTACTTC.

The chain links TRBV19 to TRBJ1-3; D gene unclear. Trimming stripped 7 bases from V and 2 bases from J, with 9 bases between. The CDR3 length is 13 residues. CDR1 is LNHDA and CDR2 is SQIVND in the germline V gene (reference sequence). The CDR3 protein is CASNNETGNTIYF. Here the CDR3 DNA reads TGTGCCAGTAATAACGAAACTGGAAACACCATATATTTT.

The chain has TRBV6-1 and TRBJ2-2; 10 bases are shared with TRBD1. V dropped 10 bases and J dropped 5; count of bases not matched to a gene: 4. The CDR3 sequence is 13 residues long. Germline lookup yields CDR1 MNHNS and CDR2 SASEGT. CDR3 in amino acids: CAIGTGETGELFF. The CDR3 DNA sequence: TGTGCCATCGGGACAGGGGAAACCGGGGAGCTGTTTTTT.

This chain joins TRBV27 and TRBJ1-1; D is uncertain. V was clipped by 7 bases and J by 3 bases, with 12 bases between them. The CDR3 runs 13 residues. In germline, CDR1 is MNHEY, CDR2 SMNVEV (reference sequence). CDR3 amino acids: CASIGSLDTEAFF. CDR3 nucleotides: TGTGCCAGCATCGGGAGTCTGGACACTGAAGCTTTCTTT.

There are many counts of this clonotype. The rearrangement uses TRBV6-1 and TRBJ2-3; 9 positions agree with TRBD2. Trimming removed 5 bases from V and 1 base from J; junction bases left unmatched: 13. CDR3 length: 18 amino acids. Germline assignment: CDR1 MNHNS and CDR2 SASEGT. The CDR3 reads CASSHRAGGQNGTDTQYF. In DNA form, the CDR3 reads TGTGCCAGCAGTCACCGTGCGGGGGGGCAGAATGGCACAGATACGCAGTATTTT.

This clonotype came up many times. V gene TRBV12-3 or TRBV12-4 combines with J gene TRBJ1-4; 7 bases agree with TRBD1. V was clipped by 5 bases and J by 0 bases; unmatched bases: 12. The CDR3 has 18 residues. CDR3 DNA sequence: TGTGCCAGCAGTCTGAACAGGGGCCAGATTGCAACTAATGAAAAACTGTTTTTT. This sequence encodes CASSLNRGQIATNEKLFF.

This chain uses TRBV27 with TRBJ1-6, with no clear D. The germline V gene encodes CDR1 MNHEY and CDR2 SMNVEV (reference sequence). Trimming cost V 0 bases and J 11 bases, with 11 bases left between them. The CDR3 is 14 residues long. This chain's CDR3 is CASSLSRLAPPLHF. CDR3 DNA: TGTGCCAGCAGTTTATCCAGGTTGGCGCCACCCCTCCACTTT.

This chain connects TRBV27 to TRBJ2-5, with D perhaps matching TRBD2 (6 bases). The CDR3 spans 14 residues. The germline gives CDR1 MNHEY, CDR2 SMNVEV (reference sequence). The V and J ends lost 2 bases and 4 bases respectively, with 11 bases between them. CDR3 DNA sequence: TGTGCCAGCAGTTTAACCGCGGGGAGAGAGACCCAGTACTTC. It is translated as CASSLTAGRETQYF.

The rearrangement uses TRBV28 and TRBJ2-7, with a tentative D call TRBD1 (6 bases). CDR1 is MDHEN, CDR2 SYDVKM, per germline. The CDR3 has 15 amino acids. The V and J ends lost 2 bases and 4 bases respectively, with 15 bases between them. Written as DNA, the CDR3 is TGTGCCAGCAGTTTAGGGCAGGGGATTCAGTACGAGCAGTACGTC. It is translated as CASSLGQGIQYEQYV.

This clonotype was recorded many times. The J gene is TRBJ2-1, the V gene TRBV6-5; TRBD1 matches 9 bases. Per the germline V gene, CDR1 is MNHEY and CDR2 is SVGAGI. This CDR3 has 14 residues. V shed 6 bases and J 5 bases; nucleotides not matched to a gene: 5. The CDR3 loop is CASRTGTGNNEQFF. CDR3 nucleotides: TGTGCCAGCAGAACCGGGACAGGGAACAATGAGCAGTTCTTC.

This clonotype was picked up many times. CDR3 nucleotide sequence: TGTGCCAGCCGGGACCGAAGCAAGAGCTCCTACAATGAGCAGTTCTTC. This sequence encodes CASRDRSKSSYNEQFF. This chain uses TRBV7-6 with TRBJ2-1, with D perhaps given as TRBD1 or TRBD2 (5 bases each). V gave up 8 bases and J gave up 0 bases, with 17 bases separating them. The CDR3 is 16 amino acids. The V gene's germline CDR1 is SGHVS and CDR2 FNYEAQ.

CDR3: CASSQAAGVTYNEQFF. The DNA of the CDR3 is TGTGCCAGCAGCCAAGCGGCGGGGGTGACATACAATGAGCAGTTCTTC. This chain connects TRBV3-1 to TRBJ2-1, with 7 bases fitting TRBD2. The CDR3 consists of 16 residues. Germline V gene data show CDR1 as LGHDT and CDR2 as YNNKEL (reference sequence). V was clipped by 1 base and J by 4 bases; unmatched bases: 7.

This clonotype was seen repeatedly, ten times or more. The genes are TRBV12-3 or TRBV12-4 and TRBJ2-3, with D unclear. Trimming removed 2 bases from V and 2 bases from J, with 14 bases in between. This CDR3 has 16 amino acids. The CDR3 here is CASSLRAGETTDTQYF. The CDR3 DNA follows: TGTGCCAGCAGTTTAAGGGCAGGCGAGACCACAGATACGCAGTATTTT.

This rearrangement joins TRBV6-6 to TRBJ2-1; D possibly corresponds to TRBD2 (6 bases). Germline V CDR1 and CDR2: MNHNY, SVGAGI (reference sequence). The germline V and J ends were trimmed by 5 bases and 8 bases, with 28 bases remaining between them. CDR3 length: 18 residues. CDR3 DNA: TGTGCCAGCAGTCCATCCGGGACTTTCCGCCGTGGCGAGGATGAGCAGTTCTTC. Its translation is CASSPSGTFRRGEDEQFF.

This clonotype was observed once. The V gene is TRBV7-9, the J gene TRBJ1-2; tentatively, D is TRBD1 (6 bases). CDR1 SEHNR and CDR2 FQNEAQ come from the germline V gene (reference sequence). The length of the CDR3 is 16 residues. Trimming took 2 bases from V and 5 from J, leaving 18 bases between them. CDR3 in amino acids: CASSLPDSYIFYGYTF. CDR3 sequence (DNA): TGTGCCAGCAGCTTACCGGACAGCTACATATTTTATGGCTACACCTTC.

This clonotype was counted between two and nine times. The genes are TRBV7-9 and TRBJ2-1; 10 nucleotides align to TRBD2. Germline CDR1 is SEHNR and CDR2 is FQNEAQ (reference sequence). The CDR3 spans 15 residues. The V gene end was trimmed by 4 bases and the J gene end by 9 bases; junction bases not matched to a gene: 9. Here the CDR3 reads CASSSSGGAVPEQFF. The CDR3 DNA follows: TGTGCCAGCAGCTCGAGCGGGGGGGCCGTTCCTGAGCAGTTCTTC.

The chain has TRBV4-3 and TRBJ1-2; D unresolved. The V gene's germline CDR1 is LGHNA and CDR2 YSLEER. Between the trimmed V and J ends, which lost 4 bases and 3 bases, there was a span of 15 bases. This CDR3 is built from 15 residues. CDR3 bases: TGCGCCAGCAGCCCCGGAACAGCCGGTCACTATGGCTACACCTTC. This encodes CASSPGTAGHYGYTF.

This clonotype was seen a single time. The rearrangement uses TRBV6-5 and TRBJ1-6; 8 bases are a match to TRBD1. This CDR3 comprises 16 residues. V lost 6 bases, J lost 0 bases, and 4 bases stayed unmatched. Germline CDR1 MNHEY, CDR2 SVGAGI. As DNA, the CDR3 is TGTGCCAGCAGCCGACAGGGGAGCTCCTATAATTCACCCCTCCACTTT. It specifies CASSRQGSSYNSPLHF.

The genes are TRBV27 and TRBJ1-3, with 7 bases identical to TRBD1. CDR1 and CDR2 (germline): MNHEY, SMNVEV (reference sequence). Unmatched junction bases numbered 2, after V lost 2 bases and J lost 4 bases. The CDR3 runs 14 residues. The CDR3: CASSLTGVGNTIYF. As DNA, the CDR3 is TGTGCCAGCAGTTTAACAGGGGTAGGAAACACCATATATTTT.

This clonotype was seen just once. The chain links TRBV6-6 to TRBJ2-2, with D unclear. CDR1 MNHNY and CDR2 SVGAGI come from the germline V gene (reference sequence). CDR3 size: 17 residues. V dropped 1 base and J dropped 0 bases, with 12 bases sitting between them. In DNA form, the CDR3 reads TGTGCCAGCAGTTACTGGGCAGGCCCTGCGAACACCGGGGAGCTGTTTTTT. Translating gives CASSYWAGPANTGELFF.

The V gene is TRBV11-2, the J gene TRBJ2-7; D might be TRBD1 or TRBD2, each matching 6 bases. This CDR3 region has 15 residues. V was pared by 0 bases and J by 0 bases, with 9 bases between. CDR1 SGHAT and CDR2 FQNNGV come from the germline V gene. This CDR3 is CASSLEGGISYEQYV. DNA for the CDR3: TGTGCCAGCAGCTTAGAAGGGGGGATCTCCTACGAGCAGTACGTC.

The V gene is TRBV4-1, the J gene TRBJ1-1; D gene ambiguous. V was pared by 1 base and J by 4 bases, with 10 bases between. The CDR3 spans 14 residues. The germline V gene has CDR1 MGHRA and CDR2 YSYEKL. The CDR3 sequence: CASSQGGWSTEAFF. The DNA of the CDR3 is TGCGCCAGCAGCCAAGGGGGTTGGTCCACTGAAGCTTTCTTT.

This chain links TRBV15 with TRBJ2-5; D possibly matches TRBD1 or TRBD2 (5 bases each). CDR1 is LNHNV, CDR2 YYDKDF, per germline (reference sequence). Trimming removed 1 base at V and 4 bases at J, with 10 bases between. The CDR3 totals 14 residues. Here the CDR3 reads CATSRVGERETQYF. CDR3 nucleotide sequence: TGTGCCACCAGCAGAGTGGGGGAGAGAGAGACCCAGTACTTC. Based on the CDR3 plus reference TRBV15 and TRBJ2-5, the full variable domain is DAMVIQNPRYQVTQFGKPVTLSCSQTLNHNVMYWYQQKSSQAPKLLFHYYDKDFNNEADTPDNFQSRRPNTSFCFLDIRSPGLGDTAMYLCATSRVGERETQYFGPGTRLLVL.